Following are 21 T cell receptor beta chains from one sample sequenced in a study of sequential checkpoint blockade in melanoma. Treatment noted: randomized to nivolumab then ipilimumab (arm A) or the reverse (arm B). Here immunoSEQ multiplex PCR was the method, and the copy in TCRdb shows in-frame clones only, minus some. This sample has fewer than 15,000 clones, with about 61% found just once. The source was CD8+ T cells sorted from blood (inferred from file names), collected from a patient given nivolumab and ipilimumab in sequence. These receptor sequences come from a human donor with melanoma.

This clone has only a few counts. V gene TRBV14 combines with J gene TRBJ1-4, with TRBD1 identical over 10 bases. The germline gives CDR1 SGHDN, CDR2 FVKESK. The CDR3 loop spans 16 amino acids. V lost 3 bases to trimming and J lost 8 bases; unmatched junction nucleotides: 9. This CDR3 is CASSQDRQGAREKLFF. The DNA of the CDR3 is TGTGCCAGCAGCCAGGACAGACAGGGGGCGCGAGAAAAACTGTTTTTT.

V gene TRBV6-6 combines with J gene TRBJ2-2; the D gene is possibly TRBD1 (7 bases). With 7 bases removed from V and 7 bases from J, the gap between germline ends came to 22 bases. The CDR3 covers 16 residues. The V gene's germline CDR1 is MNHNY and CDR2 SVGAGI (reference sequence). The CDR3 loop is CASNLQGRGRDGELFF. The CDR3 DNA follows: TGTGCCAGCAATCTACAGGGGCGGGGAAGGGACGGGGAGCTGTTTTTT.

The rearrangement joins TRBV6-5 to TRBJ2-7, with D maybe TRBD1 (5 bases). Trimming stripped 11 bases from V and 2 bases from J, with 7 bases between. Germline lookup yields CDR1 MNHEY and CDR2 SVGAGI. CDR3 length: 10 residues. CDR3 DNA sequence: TGTGCCGACAGAGCCTACGAGCAGTACTTC. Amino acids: CADRAYEQYF.

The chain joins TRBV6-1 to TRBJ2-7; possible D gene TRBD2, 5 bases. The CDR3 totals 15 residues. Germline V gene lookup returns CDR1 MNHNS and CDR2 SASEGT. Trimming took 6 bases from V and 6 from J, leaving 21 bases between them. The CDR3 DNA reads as TGTGCCAGCAGGTCAACCCGGACGCGGACTTTCGAGCAGTACTTC. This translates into CASRSTRTRTFEQYF.

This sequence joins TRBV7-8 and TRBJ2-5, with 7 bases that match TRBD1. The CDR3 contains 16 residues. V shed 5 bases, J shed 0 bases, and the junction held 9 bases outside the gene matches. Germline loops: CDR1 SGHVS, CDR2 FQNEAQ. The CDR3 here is CASSHRDRMYQETQYF. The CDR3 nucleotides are TGTGCCAGCAGCCACCGGGACAGAATGTACCAAGAGACCCAGTACTTC.

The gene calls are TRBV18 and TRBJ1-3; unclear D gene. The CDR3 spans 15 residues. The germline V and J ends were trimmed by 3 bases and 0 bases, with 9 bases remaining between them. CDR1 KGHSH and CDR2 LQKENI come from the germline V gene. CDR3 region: CASSPFASSGNTIYF. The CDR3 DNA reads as TGTGCCAGCTCACCCTTCGCGAGCTCTGGAAACACCATATATTTT. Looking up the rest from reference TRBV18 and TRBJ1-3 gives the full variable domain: NAGVMQNPRHLVRRRGQEARLRCSPMKGHSHVYWYRQLPEEGLKFMVYLQKENIIDESGMPKERFSAEFPKEGPSILRIQQVVRGDSAAYFCASSPFASSGNTIYFGEGSWLTVV.

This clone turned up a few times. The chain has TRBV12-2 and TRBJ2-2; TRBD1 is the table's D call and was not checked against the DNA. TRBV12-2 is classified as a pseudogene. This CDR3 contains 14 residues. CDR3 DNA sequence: TGTGCAAGTCGCTTGCCAGGCGTCACCGGGGAGCTGTTTTTT. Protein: CASRLPGVTGELFF.

Here the CDR3 DNA reads TGTGCCAGCAGCTCTTTGACTAGATCGTACGAGCAGTACTTC. Translation: CASSSLTRSYEQYF. The chain uses TRBV7-6 and TRBJ2-7; D possibly corresponds to TRBD2 (6 bases). Germline V CDR1 and CDR2: SGHVS, FNYEAQ. Trimming pared 4 bases from V and 4 bases from J, leaving 14 bases between. This CDR3 is 14 amino acids long.

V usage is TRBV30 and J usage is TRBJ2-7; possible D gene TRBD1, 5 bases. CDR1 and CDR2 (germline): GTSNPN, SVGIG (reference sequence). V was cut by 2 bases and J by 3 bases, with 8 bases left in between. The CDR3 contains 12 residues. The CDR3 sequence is CAWSPDSYEQYF. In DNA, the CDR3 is TGTGCCTGGAGTCCTGACAGCTACGAGCAGTACTTC.

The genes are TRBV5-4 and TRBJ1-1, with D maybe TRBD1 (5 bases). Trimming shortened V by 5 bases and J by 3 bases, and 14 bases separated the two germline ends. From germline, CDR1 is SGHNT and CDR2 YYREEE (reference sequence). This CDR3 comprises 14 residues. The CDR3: CASRVWGEYTEAFF. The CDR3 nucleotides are TGTGCCAGCAGAGTATGGGGGGAATACACTGAAGCTTTCTTT.

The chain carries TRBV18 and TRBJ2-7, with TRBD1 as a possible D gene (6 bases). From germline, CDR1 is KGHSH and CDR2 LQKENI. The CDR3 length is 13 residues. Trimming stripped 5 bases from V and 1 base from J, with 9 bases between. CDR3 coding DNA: TGTGCCAGCTCATCGGACAGATCCTACGAGCAGTACTTC. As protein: CASSSDRSYEQYF.

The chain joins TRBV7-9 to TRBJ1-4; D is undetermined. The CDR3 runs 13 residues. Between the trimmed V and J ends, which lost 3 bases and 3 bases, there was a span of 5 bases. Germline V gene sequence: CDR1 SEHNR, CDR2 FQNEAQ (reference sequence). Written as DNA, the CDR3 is TGTGCCAGCAGCTTCGGTTCTAATGAAAAACTGTTTTTT. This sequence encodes CASSFGSNEKLFF.

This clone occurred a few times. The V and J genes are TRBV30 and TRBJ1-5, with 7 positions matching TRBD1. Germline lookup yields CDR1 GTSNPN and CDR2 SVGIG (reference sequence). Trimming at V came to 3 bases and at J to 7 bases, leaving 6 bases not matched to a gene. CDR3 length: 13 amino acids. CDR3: CAWSPTGRQPQHF. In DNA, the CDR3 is TGTGCCTGGAGCCCGACAGGGCGGCAGCCCCAGCATTTT.

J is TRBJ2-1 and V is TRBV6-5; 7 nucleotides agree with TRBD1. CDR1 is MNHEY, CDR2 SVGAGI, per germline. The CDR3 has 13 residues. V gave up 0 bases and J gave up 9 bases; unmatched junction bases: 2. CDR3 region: CASSYSTGVEQFF. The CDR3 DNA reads TGTGCCAGCAGTTACTCAACAGGGGTTGAGCAGTTCTTC.

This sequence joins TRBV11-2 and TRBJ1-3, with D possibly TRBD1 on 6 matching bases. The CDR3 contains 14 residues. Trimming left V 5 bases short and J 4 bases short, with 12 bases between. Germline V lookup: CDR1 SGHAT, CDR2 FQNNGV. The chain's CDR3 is CASSLDRKGNTIYF. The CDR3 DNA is TGTGCCAGCAGCCTTGACAGGAAGGGAAACACCATATATTTT.

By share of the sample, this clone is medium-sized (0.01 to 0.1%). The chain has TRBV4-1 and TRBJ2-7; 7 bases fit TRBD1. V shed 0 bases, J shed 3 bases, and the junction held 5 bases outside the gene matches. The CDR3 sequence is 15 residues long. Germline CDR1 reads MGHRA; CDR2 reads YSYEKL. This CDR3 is CASSQDLGTDYEQYF. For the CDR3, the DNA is TGCGCCAGCAGCCAAGATTTAGGGACAGACTACGAGCAGTACTTC.

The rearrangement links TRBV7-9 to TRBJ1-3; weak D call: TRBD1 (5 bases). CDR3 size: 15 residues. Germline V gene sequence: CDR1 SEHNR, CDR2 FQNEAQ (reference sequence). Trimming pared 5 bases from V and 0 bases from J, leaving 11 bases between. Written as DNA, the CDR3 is TGTGCCAGCAGCCCGCCGACAGACTCTGGAAACACCATATATTTT. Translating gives CASSPPTDSGNTIYF.

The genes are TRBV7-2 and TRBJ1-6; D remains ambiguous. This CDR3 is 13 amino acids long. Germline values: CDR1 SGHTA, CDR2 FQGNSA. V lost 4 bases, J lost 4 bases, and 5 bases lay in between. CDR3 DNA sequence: TGTGCCAGCAGCTCCTATTATAATTCACCCCTCCACTTT. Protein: CASSSYYNSPLHF.

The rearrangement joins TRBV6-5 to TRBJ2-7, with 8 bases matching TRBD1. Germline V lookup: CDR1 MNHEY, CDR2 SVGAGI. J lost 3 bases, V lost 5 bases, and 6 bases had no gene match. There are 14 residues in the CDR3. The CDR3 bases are TGTGCCAGCAGTACGCGACAGGGGAACTACGAGCAGTACTTC. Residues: CASSTRQGNYEQYF.

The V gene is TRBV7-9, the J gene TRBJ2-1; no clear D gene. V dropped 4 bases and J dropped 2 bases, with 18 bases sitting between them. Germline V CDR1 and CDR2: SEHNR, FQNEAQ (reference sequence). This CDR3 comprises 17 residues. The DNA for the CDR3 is TGTGCCAGCAGCTCGAACATACTCCCCGCGGCCTACAATGAGCAGTTCTTC. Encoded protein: CASSSNILPAAYNEQFF.

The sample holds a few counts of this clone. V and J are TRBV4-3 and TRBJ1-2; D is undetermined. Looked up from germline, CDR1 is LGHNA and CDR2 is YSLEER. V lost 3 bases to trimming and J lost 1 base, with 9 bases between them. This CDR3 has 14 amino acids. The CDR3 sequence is CASSHLVLNYGYTF. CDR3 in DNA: TGCGCCAGCAGCCACTTAGTCCTTAACTATGGCTACACCTTC.